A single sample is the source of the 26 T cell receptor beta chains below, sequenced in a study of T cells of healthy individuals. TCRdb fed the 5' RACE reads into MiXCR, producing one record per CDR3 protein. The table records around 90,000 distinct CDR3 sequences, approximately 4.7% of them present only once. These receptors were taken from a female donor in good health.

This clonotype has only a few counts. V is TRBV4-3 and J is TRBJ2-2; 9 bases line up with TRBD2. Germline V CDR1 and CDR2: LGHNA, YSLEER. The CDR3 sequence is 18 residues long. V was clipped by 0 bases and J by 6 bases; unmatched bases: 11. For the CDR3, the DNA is TGCGCCAGCAGCCAAGACTTCCCAAGAGCGGGAGGCTCCGGGGAGCTGTTTTTT. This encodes CASSQDFPRAGGSGELFF.

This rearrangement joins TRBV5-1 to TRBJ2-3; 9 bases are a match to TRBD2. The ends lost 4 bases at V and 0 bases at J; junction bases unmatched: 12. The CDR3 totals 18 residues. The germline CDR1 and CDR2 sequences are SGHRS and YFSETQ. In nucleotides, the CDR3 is TGCGCCAGCAGCCCTAGCTCATTAGCGGGAGCAAGCACAGATACGCAGTATTTT. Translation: CASSPSSLAGASTDTQYF.

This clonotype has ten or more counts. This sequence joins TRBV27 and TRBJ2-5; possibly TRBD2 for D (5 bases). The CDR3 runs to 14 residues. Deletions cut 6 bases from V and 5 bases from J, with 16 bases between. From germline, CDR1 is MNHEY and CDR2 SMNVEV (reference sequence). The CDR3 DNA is TGTGCCAGCAGCCGGCCCGGACTGACGGAGACCCAGTACTTC. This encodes CASSRPGLTETQYF.

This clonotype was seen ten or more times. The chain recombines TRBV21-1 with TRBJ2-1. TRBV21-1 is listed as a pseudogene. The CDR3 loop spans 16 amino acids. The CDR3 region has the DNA TGTGCCAGCAGCAAATCTGCGGGGAGCTCCTACAATGAGCAGTTCTTC. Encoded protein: CASSKSAGSSYNEQFF.

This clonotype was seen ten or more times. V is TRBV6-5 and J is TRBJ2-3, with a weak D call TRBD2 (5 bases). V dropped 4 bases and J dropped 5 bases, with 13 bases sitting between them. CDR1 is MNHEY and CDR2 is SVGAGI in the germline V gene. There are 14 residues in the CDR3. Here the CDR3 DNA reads TGTGCCAGCAGTTCCTTTCAACTAGGAGATACGCAGTATTTT. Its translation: CASSSFQLGDTQYF.

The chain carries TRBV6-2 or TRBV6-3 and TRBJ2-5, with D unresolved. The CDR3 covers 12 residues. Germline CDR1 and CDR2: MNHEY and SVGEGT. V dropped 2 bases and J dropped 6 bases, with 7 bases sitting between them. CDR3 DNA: TGTGCCAGCAGTTACCCGAGGAAGACCCAGTACTTC. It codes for CASSYPRKTQYF.

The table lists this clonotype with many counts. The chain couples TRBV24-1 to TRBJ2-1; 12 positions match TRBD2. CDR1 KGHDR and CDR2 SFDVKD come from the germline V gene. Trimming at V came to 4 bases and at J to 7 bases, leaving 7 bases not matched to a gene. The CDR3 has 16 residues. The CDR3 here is CATSEPTSGGRNEQFF. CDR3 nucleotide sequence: TGTGCCACCAGTGAACCTACTAGCGGGGGGAGGAATGAGCAGTTCTTC.

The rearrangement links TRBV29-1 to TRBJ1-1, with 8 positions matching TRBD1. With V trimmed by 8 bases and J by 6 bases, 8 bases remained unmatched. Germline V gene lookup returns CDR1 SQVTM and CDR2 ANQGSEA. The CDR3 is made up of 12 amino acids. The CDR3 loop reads CSTGQGVPEAFF. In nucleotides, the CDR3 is TGCAGCACTGGACAGGGTGTACCTGAAGCTTTCTTT.

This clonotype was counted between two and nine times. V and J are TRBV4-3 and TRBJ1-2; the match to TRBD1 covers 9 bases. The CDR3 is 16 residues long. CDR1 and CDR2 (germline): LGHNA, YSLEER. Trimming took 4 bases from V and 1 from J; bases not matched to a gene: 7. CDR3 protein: CASSRSDRGDNYGYTF. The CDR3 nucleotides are TGCGCCAGCAGCCGGTCGGACAGGGGAGATAACTATGGCTACACCTTC.

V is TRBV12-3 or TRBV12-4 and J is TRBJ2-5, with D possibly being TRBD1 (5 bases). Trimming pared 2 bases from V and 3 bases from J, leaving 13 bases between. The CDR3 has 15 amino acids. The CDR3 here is CASSLIWGDKETQYF. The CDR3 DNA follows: TGTGCCAGCAGTTTAATTTGGGGCGACAAAGAGACCCAGTACTTC.

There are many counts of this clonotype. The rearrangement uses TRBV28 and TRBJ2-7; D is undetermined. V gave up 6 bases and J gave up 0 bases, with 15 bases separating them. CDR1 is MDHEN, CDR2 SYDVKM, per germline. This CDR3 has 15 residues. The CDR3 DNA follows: TGTGCCAGCAGATTCACTTACGGGTACTCCTACGAGCAGTACTTC. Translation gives CASRFTYGYSYEQYF.

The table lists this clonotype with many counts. CDR3 protein: CSVSTGGRGSPLHF. The CDR3 nucleotides are TGCAGCGTTTCTACAGGGGGCCGAGGGTCACCCCTCCACTTT. This rearrangement joins TRBV29-1 to TRBJ1-6; 9 positions match TRBD1. The germline gives CDR1 SQVTM, CDR2 ANQGSEA. Trimming took 5 bases from V and 10 from J; bases not matched to a gene: 9. The CDR3 runs 14 residues.

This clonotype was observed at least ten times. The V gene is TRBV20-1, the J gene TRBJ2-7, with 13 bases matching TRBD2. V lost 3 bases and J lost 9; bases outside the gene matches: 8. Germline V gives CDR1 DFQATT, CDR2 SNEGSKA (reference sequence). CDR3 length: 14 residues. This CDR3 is CSASLGLAGLRQYF. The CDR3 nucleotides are TGCAGTGCTAGCTTGGGACTAGCGGGACTGAGGCAGTACTTC.

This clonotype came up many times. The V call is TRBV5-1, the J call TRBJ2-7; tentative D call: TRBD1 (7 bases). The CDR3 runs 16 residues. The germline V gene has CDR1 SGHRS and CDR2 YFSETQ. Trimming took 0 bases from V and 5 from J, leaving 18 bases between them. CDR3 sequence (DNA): TGCGCCAGCAGCTTGGTAGGGGGCGGGACGTCCGACGAGCAGTACTTC. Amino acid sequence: CASSLVGGGTSDEQYF.

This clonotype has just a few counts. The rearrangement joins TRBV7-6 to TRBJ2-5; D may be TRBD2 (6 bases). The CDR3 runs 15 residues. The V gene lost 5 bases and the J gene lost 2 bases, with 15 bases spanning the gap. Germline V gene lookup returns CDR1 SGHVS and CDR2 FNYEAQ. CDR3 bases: TGTGCCAGCAGCCCACGGGACTGGAAGCAAGAGACCCAGTACTTC. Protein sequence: CASSPRDWKQETQYF.

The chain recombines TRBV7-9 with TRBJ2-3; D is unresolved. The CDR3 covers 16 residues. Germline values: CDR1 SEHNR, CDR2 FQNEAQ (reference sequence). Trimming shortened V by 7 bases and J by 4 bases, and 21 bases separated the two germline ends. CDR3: CASILASGGPADTQYF. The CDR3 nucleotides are TGTGCCAGCATATTAGCTTCGGGCGGCCCGGCAGATACGCAGTATTTT.

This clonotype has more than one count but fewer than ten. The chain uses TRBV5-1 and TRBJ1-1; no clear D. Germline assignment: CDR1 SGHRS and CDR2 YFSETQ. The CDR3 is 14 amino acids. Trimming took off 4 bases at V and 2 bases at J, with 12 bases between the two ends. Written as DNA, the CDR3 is TGCGCCAGCAGCCCCGGAGCGGTAAACACTGAAGCTTTCTTT. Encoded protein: CASSPGAVNTEAFF. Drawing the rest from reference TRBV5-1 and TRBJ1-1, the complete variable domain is KAGVTQTPRYLIKTRGQQVTLSCSPISGHRSVSWYQQTPGQGLQFLFEYFSETQRNKGNFPGRFSGRQFSNSRSEMNVSTLELGDSALYLCASSPGAVNTEAFFGQGTRLTVV.

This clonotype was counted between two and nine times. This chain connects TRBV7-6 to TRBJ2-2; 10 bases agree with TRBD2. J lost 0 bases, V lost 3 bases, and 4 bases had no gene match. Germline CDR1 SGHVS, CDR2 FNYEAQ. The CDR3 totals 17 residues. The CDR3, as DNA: TGTGCCAGCAGCTTTGTTCTAGCGGGAGCGAACACCGGGGAGCTGTTTTTT. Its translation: CASSFVLAGANTGELFF.

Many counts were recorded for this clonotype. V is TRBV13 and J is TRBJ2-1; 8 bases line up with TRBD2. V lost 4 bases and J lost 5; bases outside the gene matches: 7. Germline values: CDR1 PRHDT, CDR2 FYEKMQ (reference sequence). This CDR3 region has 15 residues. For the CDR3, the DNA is TGTGCCAGCAGCTACGCCGGGACTAGGCACAATGAGCAGTTCTTC. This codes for CASSYAGTRHNEQFF.

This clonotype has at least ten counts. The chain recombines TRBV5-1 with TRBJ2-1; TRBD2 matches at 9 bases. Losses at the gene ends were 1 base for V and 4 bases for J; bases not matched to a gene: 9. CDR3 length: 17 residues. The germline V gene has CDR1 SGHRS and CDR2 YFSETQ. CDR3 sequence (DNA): TGCGCCAGCAGCTTGCGAGGACTAGCGTACTCTTACAATGAGCAGTTCTTC. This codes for CASSLRGLAYSYNEQFF. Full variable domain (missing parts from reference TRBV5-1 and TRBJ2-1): KAGVTQTPRYLIKTRGQQVTLSCSPISGHRSVSWYQQTPGQGLQFLFEYFSETQRNKGNFPGRFSGRQFSNSRSEMNVSTLELGDSALYLCASSLRGLAYSYNEQFFGPGTRLTVL.

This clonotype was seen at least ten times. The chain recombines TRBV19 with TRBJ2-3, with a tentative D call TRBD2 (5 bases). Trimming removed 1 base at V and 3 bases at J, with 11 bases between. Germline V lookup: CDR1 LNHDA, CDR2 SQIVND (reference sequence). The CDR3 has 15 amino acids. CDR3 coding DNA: TGTGCCAGTAGTATAGCCGAGGGAGCGACAGATACGCAGTATTTT. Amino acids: CASSIAEGATDTQYF.

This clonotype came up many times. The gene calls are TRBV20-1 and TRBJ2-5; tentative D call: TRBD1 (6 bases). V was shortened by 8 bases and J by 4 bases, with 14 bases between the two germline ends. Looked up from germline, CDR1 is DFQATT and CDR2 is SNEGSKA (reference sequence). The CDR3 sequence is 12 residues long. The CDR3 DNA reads TGCAGTTGGGTCACAGGGTCAGAGACCCAGTACTTC. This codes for CSWVTGSETQYF.

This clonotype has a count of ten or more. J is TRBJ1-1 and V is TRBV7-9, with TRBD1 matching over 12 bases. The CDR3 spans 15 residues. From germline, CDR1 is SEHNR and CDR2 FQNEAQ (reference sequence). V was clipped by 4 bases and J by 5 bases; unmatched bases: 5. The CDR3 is CASSWGQGASTEAFF. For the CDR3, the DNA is TGTGCCAGCAGCTGGGGACAGGGGGCATCTACTGAAGCTTTCTTT.

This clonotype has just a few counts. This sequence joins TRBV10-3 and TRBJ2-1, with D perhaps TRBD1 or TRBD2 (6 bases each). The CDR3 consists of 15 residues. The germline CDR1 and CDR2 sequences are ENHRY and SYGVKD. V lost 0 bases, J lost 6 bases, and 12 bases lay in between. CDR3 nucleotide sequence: TGTGCCATCAGTGAGTCGGGGGCGGGACTCAATGAGCAGTTCTTC. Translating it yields CAISESGAGLNEQFF.

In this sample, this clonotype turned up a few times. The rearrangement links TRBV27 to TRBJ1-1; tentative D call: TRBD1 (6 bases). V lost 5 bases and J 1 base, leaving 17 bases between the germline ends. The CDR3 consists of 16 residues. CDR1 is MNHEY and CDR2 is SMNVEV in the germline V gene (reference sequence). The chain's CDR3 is CASSKYRDTTNTEAFF. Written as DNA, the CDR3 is TGTGCCAGCAGTAAATACAGGGATACAACGAACACTGAAGCTTTCTTT.

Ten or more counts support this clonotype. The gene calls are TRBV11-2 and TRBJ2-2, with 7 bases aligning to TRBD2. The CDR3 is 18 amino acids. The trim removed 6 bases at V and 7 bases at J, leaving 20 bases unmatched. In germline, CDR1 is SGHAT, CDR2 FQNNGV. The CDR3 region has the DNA TGTGCCAGCAGACCCGGTCTTGGGGGAGGGCCGCAGAGCGGGGAGCTGTTTTTT. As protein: CASRPGLGGGPQSGELFF. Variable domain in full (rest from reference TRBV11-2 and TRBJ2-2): EAGVAQSPRYKIIEKRQSVAFWCNPISGHATLYWYQQILGQGPKLLIQFQNNGVVDDSQLPKDRFSAERLKGVDSTLKIQPAKLEDSAVYLCASRPGLGGGPQSGELFFGEGSRLTVL.